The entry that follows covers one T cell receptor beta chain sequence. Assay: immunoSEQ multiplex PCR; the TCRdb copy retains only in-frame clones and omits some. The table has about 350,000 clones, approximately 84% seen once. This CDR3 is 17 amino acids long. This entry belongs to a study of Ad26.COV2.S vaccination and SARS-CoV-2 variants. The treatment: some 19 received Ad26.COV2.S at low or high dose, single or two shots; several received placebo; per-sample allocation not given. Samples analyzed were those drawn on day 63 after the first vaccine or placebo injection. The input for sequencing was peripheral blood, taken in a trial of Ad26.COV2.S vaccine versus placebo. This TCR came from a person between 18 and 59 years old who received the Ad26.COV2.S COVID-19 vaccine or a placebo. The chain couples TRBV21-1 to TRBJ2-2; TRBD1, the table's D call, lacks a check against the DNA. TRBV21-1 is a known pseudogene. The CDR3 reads CASSTRDSVSNTGELFF. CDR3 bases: TGTGCCAGCAGCACCCGGGACAGCGTTTCGAACACCGGGGAGCTGTTTTTT.